Sequencing of this TCR beta chain was carried out in a study of blood T cell repertoires in COVID-19. CDR3 length: 14 amino acids. CDR1 is SQVTM, CDR2 ANQGSEA, per germline. With 1 base clipped from V and 5 bases from J, the junction kept 6 bases outside the gene matches. Sequenced by immunoSEQ multiplex PCR; TCRdb stores in-frame clones only, minus some. Of about 410,000 clones listed, 70% to 90% were seen once; the top ten hold over 1.3%. The sequence came from a woman between 25 and 40 years old with active or convalescent COVID-19. The genes are TRBV29-1 and TRBJ2-5, with 8 bases matching TRBD2. Source material: peripheral blood. As DNA, the CDR3 is TGCAGCGTTGAAGCGGGAGGGCCGGGGGAGACCCAGTACTTC. It translates to CSVEAGGPGETQYF.